The 25 T cell receptor beta chains below all came from one sample that was sequenced in a study of blood T cells in healthy people across ages. Together with a sample-barcoded 5' primer, a J-beta primer mix was included in a second PCR lasting roughly 6 to 12 cycles. TCRdb fed the 5' RACE reads into MiXCR, producing one record per CDR3 protein. The sample consists of over a million distinct CDR3 sequences, roughly 64% of them appearing once. The sequenced material came from blood. The receptor set was obtained from a man between 18 and 29 years old in good health.

The chain employs TRBV6-1 and TRBJ2-3; TRBD2 agrees at 9 bases. Germline V gene lookup returns CDR1 MNHNS and CDR2 SASEGT. With 10 bases clipped from V and 0 bases from J, the junction kept 8 bases outside the gene matches. The CDR3 sequence is 15 residues long. The CDR3 DNA is TGTGCCAAGACCCTGACTAGCGGTAGCACAGATACGCAGTATTTT. Translated: CAKTLTSGSTDTQYF.

This clonotype was detected a few times. The gene calls are TRBV4-1 and TRBJ1-2; TRBD1 might be the D (5 bases). Trimming stripped 8 bases from V and 6 bases from J, with 16 bases between. CDR1 and CDR2 from the germline V gene are MGHRA and YSYEKL. This CDR3 region has 13 residues. CDR3 in amino acids: CASLGARGHGYTF. CDR3 DNA: TGCGCCAGCCTGGGCGCGAGGGGACATGGCTACACCTTC.

The sample holds many counts of this clonotype. J is TRBJ2-7 and V is TRBV29-1, with 10 nucleotides matching TRBD2. The V gene's germline CDR1 is SQVTM and CDR2 ANQGSEA. V lost 4 bases to trimming and J lost 0 bases; unmatched junction nucleotides: 9. The CDR3 spans 16 residues. Here the CDR3 reads CSVGGGSGRGSYEQYF. CDR3 nucleotide sequence: TGCAGCGTTGGGGGTGGAAGCGGGAGGGGCTCCTACGAGCAGTACTTC.

V gene TRBV15 combines with J gene TRBJ2-5; D ambiguous. The tail of the sequence fits TRBJ2-7 better, so the J call may be wrong. Germline V CDR1 and CDR2: LNHNV, YYDKDF (reference sequence). This CDR3 has 13 residues. This CDR3 is CATSDRQTYEQYF. The CDR3 DNA follows: TGTGCCACCAGCGATCGCCAGACCTACGAGCAGTACTTC.

This rearrangement joins TRBV5-6 to TRBJ2-4; TRBD1 aligns across 7 bases. Germline-derived CDR1 and CDR2 are SGHDT and YYEEEE. The CDR3 extends over 16 amino acids. Trimming at V came to 1 base and at J to 9 bases, leaving 13 bases not matched to a gene. The CDR3 DNA sequence: TGTGCCAGCAGCTTGAAGACAGGGCGGGTTGTGACCATTCAGTACTTC. This sequence encodes CASSLKTGRVVTIQYF.

This chain links TRBV21-1 with TRBJ2-5; TRBD2, the table's D call, was not compared with the DNA. TRBV21-1 is marked as a pseudogene. The CDR3 has 15 amino acids. This CDR3 reads CASRTTSGNQETQYF. The CDR3 region has the DNA TGTGCCAGCAGAACGACTAGCGGGAACCAAGAGACCCAGTACTTC.

The CDR3: CASVRGGNTDTQYF. The DNA of the CDR3 is TGTGCCAGCGTCCGAGGGGGGAACACAGATACGCAGTATTTT. This chain uses TRBV27 with TRBJ2-3, with D perhaps TRBD1 or TRBD2 (6 bases each). Trimming took off 8 bases at V and 2 bases at J, with 14 bases between the two ends. Germline assignment: CDR1 MNHEY and CDR2 SMNVEV (reference sequence). This CDR3 has 14 residues.

The chain is built from TRBV6-6 and TRBJ2-4; perhaps TRBD2 as D (5 bases). Germline V gives CDR1 MNHNY, CDR2 SVGAGI (reference sequence). The germline V and J ends were trimmed by 5 bases and 7 bases, with 15 bases remaining between them. The CDR3 is made up of 14 amino acids. CDR3 in DNA: TGTGCCAGCAGTCCGTCGGTCCGGAGGAACATTCAGTACTTC. Its protein product is CASSPSVRRNIQYF.

This rearrangement joins TRBV20-1 to TRBJ2-7; D possibly corresponds to TRBD2 (6 bases). The V and J ends lost 4 bases and 2 bases respectively, with 15 bases between them. The CDR3 runs 14 residues. Germline loops: CDR1 DFQATT, CDR2 SNEGSKA (reference sequence). The CDR3 sequence is CSAMMGGITYEQYF. The CDR3 region has the DNA TGCAGTGCTATGATGGGGGGTATAACCTACGAGCAGTACTTC.

The rearrangement uses TRBV29-1 and TRBJ1-1; 7 bases are shared with TRBD1. Germline CDR1 SQVTM, CDR2 ANQGSEA. The CDR3 covers 14 residues. J gave up 2 bases and V 2 bases, and 5 bases lay outside the gene matches. The CDR3 loop reads CSVEPQGLNTEAFF. CDR3 coding DNA: TGCAGCGTTGAACCACAGGGGCTAAACACTGAAGCTTTCTTT.

The chain employs TRBV24-1 and TRBJ2-1; 8 bases align to TRBD2. J was trimmed by 4 bases and V by 4 bases; bases with no gene match: 11. The CDR3 has 17 amino acids. From germline, CDR1 is KGHDR and CDR2 SFDVKD. Written as DNA, the CDR3 is TGTGCCACCAGTGAGACGGGATTAGCGGGGCGGTACAATGAGCAGTTCTTC. This gives the protein CATSETGLAGRYNEQFF.

The chain has TRBV5-1 and TRBJ2-5; 9 bases match TRBD1. Near its end, the DNA agrees better with TRBJ2-7, so the J call may be wrong. The germline CDR1 and CDR2 sequences are SGHRS and YFSETQ. This CDR3 is built from 14 residues. CDR3 DNA sequence: TGCGCCAGCAGCCATCCGGGACAGGGCCACGAGCAGTACTTC. Translating gives CASSHPGQGHEQYF.

The chain recombines TRBV6-5 with TRBJ2-7; D not resolved. V shed 2 bases and J shed 9 bases, with 8 bases lying between them. CDR1 is MNHEY and CDR2 is SVGAGI in the germline V gene. The CDR3 spans 11 residues. CDR3 sequence (DNA): TGTGCCAGCAGTTACGGGCACGGGCAGTACTTC. Translating gives CASSYGHGQYF.

This rearrangement joins TRBV27 to TRBJ2-7; D not resolved. The V gene's germline CDR1 is MNHEY and CDR2 SMNVEV (reference sequence). V lost 3 bases and J 11 bases, leaving 11 bases between the germline ends. This CDR3 spans 11 amino acids. The CDR3 DNA sequence: TGTGCCAGCAGTTTTAACGGCGATAAGTACTTC. Encoded protein: CASSFNGDKYF.

The V and J genes are TRBV28 and TRBJ1-2; D not certain. V shed 1 base and J shed 2 bases, with 11 bases lying between them. Germline V gene lookup returns CDR1 MDHEN and CDR2 SYDVKM. The length of the CDR3 is 15 residues. The CDR3 protein is CASSLSGVFNYGYTF. CDR3 sequence (DNA): TGTGCCAGCAGTTTATCCGGGGTTTTCAACTATGGCTACACCTTC.

V usage is TRBV4-2 and J usage is TRBJ1-4; 8 bases fit TRBD1. Germline CDR1 and CDR2: LGHNA and YNFKEQ. The J segment lost 6 bases and the V segment lost 3 bases, leaving 3 bases of the junction unmatched. This CDR3 has 14 amino acids. CDR3 region: CASSHPGGYEKLFF. CDR3 nucleotide sequence: TGTGCCAGCAGCCATCCAGGGGGCTATGAAAAACTGTTTTTT.

The gene calls are TRBV15 and TRBJ2-1; D is uncertain. V was clipped by 5 bases and J by 8 bases, with 22 bases between them. Per the germline V gene, CDR1 is LNHNV and CDR2 is YYDKDF (reference sequence). This CDR3 region has 16 residues. The CDR3 region is CATSQRTDPISDEQFF. Here the CDR3 DNA reads TGTGCCACCAGCCAAAGAACGGACCCCATCTCCGATGAGCAGTTCTTC.

V and J are TRBV7-6 and TRBJ2-7; the match to TRBD1 covers 9 bases. The J segment lost 6 bases and the V segment lost 1 base, leaving 7 bases of the junction unmatched. The CDR3 is made up of 15 amino acids. The germline V gene encodes CDR1 SGHVS and CDR2 FNYEAQ. The chain's CDR3 is CASSLVGTGLSEQYF. CDR3 DNA: TGTGCCAGCAGCTTAGTGGGGACAGGGCTCTCCGAGCAGTACTTC.

This rearrangement joins TRBV9 to TRBJ2-5; D not certain. From germline, CDR1 is SGDLS and CDR2 YYNGEE. This CDR3 has 13 amino acids. V lost 2 bases to trimming and J lost 0 bases, with 5 bases between them. The CDR3 here is CASSVTHQETQYF. The CDR3 DNA reads TGTGCCAGCAGCGTCACTCACCAAGAGACCCAGTACTTC. Variable domain in full (rest from reference TRBV9 and TRBJ2-5): DSGVTQTPKHLITATGQRVTLRCSPRSGDLSVYWYQQSLDQGLQFLIQYYNGEERAKGNILERFSAQQFPDLHSELNLSSLELGDSALYFCASSVTHQETQYFGPGTRLLVL.

The gene calls are TRBV3-1 and TRBJ2-7, with D possibly TRBD2 on 6 matching bases. Trimming stripped 3 bases from V and 7 bases from J, with 22 bases between. CDR1 is LGHDT, CDR2 YNNKEL, per germline (reference sequence). CDR3 length equals 16 residues. The CDR3 sequence: CASSQKRGGLYNEQYF. The CDR3 nucleotides are TGTGCCAGCAGCCAGAAGAGGGGAGGTCTTTACAATGAGCAGTACTTC.

The chain joins TRBV7-9 to TRBJ2-3; D gene ambiguous. The germline gives CDR1 SEHNR, CDR2 FQNEAQ (reference sequence). Trimming took off 0 bases at V and 6 bases at J, with 10 bases between the two ends. The CDR3 runs 14 residues. The CDR3 reads CASSLAYSLDTQYF. Written as DNA, the CDR3 is TGTGCCAGCAGCTTAGCATACAGTCTTGATACGCAGTATTTT.

The chain joins TRBV4-1 to TRBJ2-7, with 11 bases lining up with TRBD1. Germline trimming cut 3 bases from V and 3 bases from J; bases unmatched to any gene: 7. This CDR3 comprises 16 residues. CDR1 and CDR2 (germline): MGHRA, YSYEKL. CDR3 nucleotide sequence: TGCGCCAGCAGCCATTCTCCCGGGACAGGGGGCTACGAGCAGTACTTC. This translates into CASSHSPGTGGYEQYF.

This rearrangement joins TRBV29-1 to TRBJ2-3; 9 bases align to TRBD2. V was clipped by 2 bases and J by 10 bases; unmatched bases: 16. There are 16 residues in the CDR3. CDR1 is SQVTM and CDR2 is ANQGSEA in the germline V gene. The CDR3 sequence is CSVELGVQREEFAQYF. DNA for the CDR3: TGCAGCGTTGAATTGGGGGTCCAGCGGGAGGAATTCGCGCAGTATTTT.

This chain joins TRBV29-1 and TRBJ1-2; D remains unclear. Germline assignment: CDR1 SQVTM and CDR2 ANQGSEA. Trimming cost V 0 bases and J 12 bases, with 17 bases left between them. The CDR3 length is 13 residues. CDR3 DNA: TGCAGCGTTGAAGATCTGGGTGTGTCAGAAGACACCTTC. This translates into CSVEDLGVSEDTF.

There are a few counts of this clonotype. J is TRBJ2-1 and V is TRBV29-1; 11 nucleotides agree with TRBD2. After removal of 3 bases from V and 5 bases from J, the junction contained 3 bases not matched to a gene. This CDR3 has 14 amino acids. Germline values: CDR1 SQVTM, CDR2 ANQGSEA. The CDR3 region is CSVDLAGGNNEQFF. DNA for the CDR3: TGCAGCGTTGATCTAGCGGGGGGAAACAATGAGCAGTTCTTC.